This passage covers 14 T cell receptor beta chains from one sample sequenced in a study of T cells in Graves' hyperthyroidism and ophthalmopathy. Researchers amplified the TCR beta CDR3 regions from RNA transcripts. The HTBI primer set drove a first-round RT-PCR of the TCR CDR3. A single record per CDR3 protein comes from TCRdb applying MiXCR to the multiplex PCR reads. The table lists 100,000 to 140,000 distinct CDR3 sequences, roughly 15% of them singletons. Material: blood. The receptors were sampled from a woman aged 45-65 years with Graves' hyperthyroidism.

This clonotype was observed a handful of times. One junction end disagrees with the germline gene, perhaps due to a read error. The genes are TRBV5-1 and TRBJ2-1; 9 nucleotides agree with TRBD1. Germline V CDR1 and CDR2: SGHRS, YFSETQ. This CDR3 is 16 amino acids long. CDR3 nucleotides: TGCGCCAGCAGCGCGGGACCGGGACAGGGTACCAATGAGCAGCTCTTC. Residues: CASSAGPGQGTNEQLF.

The sample holds many counts of this clonotype. The chain recombines TRBV27 with TRBJ1-1; 10 bases align to TRBD1. This CDR3 has 14 amino acids. V dropped 6 bases and J dropped 7; count of bases not matched to a gene: 8. Germline V lookup: CDR1 MNHEY, CDR2 SMNVEV (reference sequence). The CDR3 DNA follows: TGTGCCAGCAGACCCCGACAGGGGGCAAGTGAAGCTTTCTTT. Its translation: CASRPRQGASEAFF.

The table lists this clonotype with many counts. This chain joins TRBV13 and TRBJ2-7, with 9 bases aligning to TRBD2. Germline V gene data show CDR1 as PRHDT and CDR2 as FYEKMQ (reference sequence). V lost 0 bases, J lost 3 bases, and 3 bases stayed unmatched. This CDR3 comprises 15 residues. CDR3 in amino acids: CASSLGLAGHYEQYF. CDR3 in DNA: TGTGCCAGCAGCTTAGGACTAGCGGGCCACTACGAGCAGTACTTC.

This clonotype was found many times. The chain has TRBV20-1 and TRBJ1-1; D gene ambiguous. This CDR3 is 13 amino acids long. Trimming took 5 bases from V and 1 from J, leaving 11 bases between them. In germline, CDR1 is DFQATT, CDR2 SNEGSKA (reference sequence). The CDR3 loop reads CSAQSGPNTEAFF. DNA for the CDR3: TGCAGTGCTCAATCCGGGCCGAACACTGAAGCTTTCTTT.

The table lists this clonotype with many counts. The V call is TRBV19, the J call TRBJ2-5; TRBD2 matches at 8 bases. The CDR3 is 15 amino acids. Germline CDR1 LNHDA, CDR2 SQIVND (reference sequence). The junction had 5 bases not matched to a gene; V was cut back by 3 bases and J by 2 bases. CDR3 sequence: CASSMRGTRQETQYF. Written as DNA, the CDR3 is TGTGCCAGTAGTATGAGGGGGACTAGACAAGAGACCCAGTACTTC.

This clonotype has a count of ten or more. The chain joins TRBV29-1 to TRBJ2-1; 8 bases agree with TRBD2. Per germline, CDR1 SQVTM and CDR2 ANQGSEA. J lost 7 bases, V lost 2 bases, and 7 bases had no gene match. This CDR3 contains 14 residues. The CDR3 bases are TGCAGCGTTGAAAAGACTAGCGCTAGGAATGAGCAGTTCTTC. Translated, it gives CSVEKTSARNEQFF.

This clonotype has at least ten counts. The chain is built from TRBV18 and TRBJ1-1; D remains ambiguous. Between the trimmed V and J ends, which lost 3 bases and 0 bases, there was a span of 8 bases. Germline values: CDR1 KGHSH, CDR2 LQKENI. The CDR3 consists of 14 residues. CDR3 region: CASSPTNMNTEAFF. In DNA form, the CDR3 reads TGTGCCAGCTCACCGACAAATATGAACACTGAAGCTTTCTTT.

The V gene is TRBV27, the J gene TRBJ2-6, with D possibly being TRBD2 (7 bases). The CDR3 totals 16 residues. The V and J ends lost 7 bases and 4 bases respectively, with 17 bases between them. From germline, CDR1 is MNHEY and CDR2 SMNVEV (reference sequence). The CDR3 is CASTSRGAGGANVLTF. The DNA of the CDR3 is TGTGCCAGCACCTCTCGGGGGGCCGGAGGGGCCAACGTCCTGACTTTC.

The table lists this clonotype with a count of one. This CDR3 reads CASSLSGRAIGYTF. Written as DNA, the CDR3 is TGTGCCAGCAGTTTATCGGGGAGGGCTATTGGCTACACCTTC. This chain uses TRBV27 with TRBJ1-2; D is ambiguous. The length of the CDR3 is 14 residues. Germline V gives CDR1 MNHEY, CDR2 SMNVEV (reference sequence). V was pared by 0 bases and J by 7 bases, with 12 bases between.

This clonotype occurred many times. The CDR3 DNA reads TGTGCCAGCAGCTTTACTAGTGGCACCGGGGAGCTGTTTTTT. This gives the protein CASSFTSGTGELFF. The V call is TRBV7-2, the J call TRBJ2-2; D may be TRBD2 (5 bases). Germline CDR1 SGHTA, CDR2 FQGNSA. V lost 3 bases and J 4 bases, leaving 9 bases between the germline ends. The CDR3 length is 14 residues.

This clonotype was seen ten or more times. Because the CDR3 is missing its conserved closing phenylalanine or tryptophan, this is likely a read error. The V gene is TRBV3-1, the J gene TRBJ1-4; TRBD1 aligns across 7 bases. After removal of 3 bases from V and 0 bases from J, the junction contained 4 bases not matched to a gene. CDR3 length: 16 residues. CDR1 and CDR2 from the germline V gene are LGHDT and YNNKEL (reference sequence). The CDR3 spells CASSHDRVATNEKLFS. CDR3 DNA sequence: TGTGCCAGCAGCCATGACAGGGTGGCAACTAATGAAAAACTGTTTTCT.

This clonotype was seen repeatedly, ten times or more. This rearrangement joins TRBV5-1 to TRBJ1-1; the D is unclear. The CDR3 spans 14 residues. V shed 3 bases and J shed 4 bases, with 13 bases lying between them. Germline V gene sequence: CDR1 SGHRS, CDR2 YFSETQ. The CDR3 sequence is CASSYLSDGTEAFF. CDR3 sequence (DNA): TGCGCCAGCAGCTACCTCTCGGACGGCACTGAAGCTTTCTTT.

This clonotype was seen at least ten times. The V and J genes are TRBV7-9 and TRBJ2-3; the D call may be TRBD1 or TRBD2 (5 bases each). This CDR3 contains 13 residues. V lost 5 bases to trimming and J lost 2 bases, with 8 bases between them. Germline CDR1 reads SEHNR; CDR2 reads FQNEAQ (reference sequence). CDR3: CASSRGTTDTQYF. For the CDR3, the DNA is TGTGCCAGCAGCCGAGGGACCACAGATACGCAGTATTTT. Drawing the rest from reference TRBV7-9 and TRBJ2-3, the complete variable domain is DTGVSQNPRHKITKRGQNVTFRCDPISEHNRLYWYRQTLGQGPEFLTYFQNEAQLEKSRLLSDRFSAERPKGSFSTLEIQRTEQGDSAMYLCASSRGTTDTQYFGPGTRLTVL.

This clonotype was seen ten or more times. This sequence joins TRBV30 and TRBJ1-3, with D maybe TRBD1 (5 bases). Deletions cut 1 base from V and 2 bases from J, with 9 bases between. From germline, CDR1 is GTSNPN and CDR2 SVGIG (reference sequence). This CDR3 spans 14 amino acids. The CDR3 sequence is CAWSDVGAGNTIYF. CDR3 DNA sequence: TGTGCCTGGAGTGATGTGGGGGCTGGAAACACCATATATTTT.